This T cell receptor beta chain stems from a study of blood T cells in healthy people across ages. Through a sample-barcoded 5' primer and a J-beta primer mix, a second PCR was run for roughly 6 to 12 cycles. One entry per CDR3 protein results from TCRdb running MiXCR on the 5' RACE reads. The data contain about 1.5 million distinct CDR3 sequences, roughly two fifths of them singletons. The CDR3 totals 15 residues. Germline-derived CDR1 and CDR2 are DFQATT and SNEGSKA (reference sequence). Trimming cost V 5 bases and J 2 bases; bases outside gene matches: 8. This chain connects TRBV20-1 to TRBJ1-4; 7 nucleotides align to TRBD1. Sequenced: blood. This TCR was sampled from a woman younger than 35 in good health. CDR3 sequence reads: CSARQGRSTNEKLFF. The CDR3 DNA reads TGCAGTGCTCGACAGGGACGGAGTACTAATGAAAAACTGTTTTTT.